This TCR beta chain was captured in a study of T cells in Graves' hyperthyroidism and ophthalmopathy. This clonotype was detected many times. Amplified TCR beta CDR3 regions derived from RNA transcripts. TCR CDR3 regions were first amplified by RT-PCR with HTBI primers. From the multiplex PCR reads, TCRdb called clonotypes with MiXCR, one entry per CDR3 protein. The sample holds more than 300,000 distinct CDR3 sequences, about 18% seen once. CDR1 and CDR2 (germline): LNHDA, SQIVND (reference sequence). Trimming took 4 bases from V and 4 from J, leaving 17 bases between them. The CDR3 has 15 amino acids.

The receptor was derived from a woman aged 25 to 39 with Graves' hyperthyroidism that later progressed to Graves' ophthalmopathy. The V and J genes are TRBV19 and TRBJ2-7, with TRBD1 as a possible D gene (6 bases). The sample was blood. This chain's CDR3 is CASSTDRATEYEQYF. The CDR3 DNA follows: TGTGCCAGTAGTACGGACAGAGCCACTGAATACGAGCAGTACTTC.